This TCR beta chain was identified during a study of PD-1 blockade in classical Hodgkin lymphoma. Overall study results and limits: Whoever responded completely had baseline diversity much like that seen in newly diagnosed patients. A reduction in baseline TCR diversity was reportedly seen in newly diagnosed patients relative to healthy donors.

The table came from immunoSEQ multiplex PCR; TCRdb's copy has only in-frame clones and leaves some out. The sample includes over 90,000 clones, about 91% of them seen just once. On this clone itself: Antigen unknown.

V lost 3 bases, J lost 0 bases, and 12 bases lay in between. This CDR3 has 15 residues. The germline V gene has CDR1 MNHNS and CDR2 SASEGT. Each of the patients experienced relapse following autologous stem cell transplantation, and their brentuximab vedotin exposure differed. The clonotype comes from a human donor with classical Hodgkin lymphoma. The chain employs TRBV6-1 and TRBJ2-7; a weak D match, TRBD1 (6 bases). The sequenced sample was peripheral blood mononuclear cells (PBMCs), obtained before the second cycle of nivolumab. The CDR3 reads CASSDGGSFSYEQYF. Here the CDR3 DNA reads TGTGCCAGCAGTGATGGGGGCTCCTTCTCCTACGAGCAGTACTTC.